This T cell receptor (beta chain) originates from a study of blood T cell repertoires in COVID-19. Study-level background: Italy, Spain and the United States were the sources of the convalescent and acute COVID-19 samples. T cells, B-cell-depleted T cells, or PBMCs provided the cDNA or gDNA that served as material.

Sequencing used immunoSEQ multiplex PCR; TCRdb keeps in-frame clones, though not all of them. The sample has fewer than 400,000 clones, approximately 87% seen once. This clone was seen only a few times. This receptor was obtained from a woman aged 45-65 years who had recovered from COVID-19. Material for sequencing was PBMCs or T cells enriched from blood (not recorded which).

CDR3 region: CASSMFRDSAEAFF. The CDR3 nucleotides read TGTGCCAGTAGTATGTTTCGGGATAGCGCTGAAGCTTTCTTT. The V gene is TRBV19, the J gene TRBJ1-1; D is undetermined. This CDR3 has 14 amino acids. CDR1 is LNHDA, CDR2 SQIVND, per germline (reference sequence). Trimming stripped 3 bases from V and 6 bases from J, with 14 bases between.